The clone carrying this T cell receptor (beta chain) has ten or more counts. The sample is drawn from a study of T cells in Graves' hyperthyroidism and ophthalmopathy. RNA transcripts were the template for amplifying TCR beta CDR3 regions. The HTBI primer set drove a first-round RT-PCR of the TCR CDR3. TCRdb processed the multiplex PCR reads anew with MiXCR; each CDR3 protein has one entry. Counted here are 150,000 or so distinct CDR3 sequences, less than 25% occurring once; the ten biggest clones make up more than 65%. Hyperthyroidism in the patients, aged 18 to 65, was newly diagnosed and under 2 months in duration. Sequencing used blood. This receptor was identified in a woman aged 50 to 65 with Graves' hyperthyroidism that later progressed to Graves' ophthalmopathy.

In DNA, the CDR3 is TGTGCCAGCAGCTTAGGGCGACCTCGTTCACCCCTCCACTTT. It encodes CASSLGRPRSPLHF. J is TRBJ1-6 and V is TRBV5-6, with D uncertain. Looked up from germline, CDR1 is SGHDT and CDR2 is YYEEEE. The CDR3 contains 14 residues. V was trimmed by 2 bases and J by 9 bases, leaving 12 bases between them.